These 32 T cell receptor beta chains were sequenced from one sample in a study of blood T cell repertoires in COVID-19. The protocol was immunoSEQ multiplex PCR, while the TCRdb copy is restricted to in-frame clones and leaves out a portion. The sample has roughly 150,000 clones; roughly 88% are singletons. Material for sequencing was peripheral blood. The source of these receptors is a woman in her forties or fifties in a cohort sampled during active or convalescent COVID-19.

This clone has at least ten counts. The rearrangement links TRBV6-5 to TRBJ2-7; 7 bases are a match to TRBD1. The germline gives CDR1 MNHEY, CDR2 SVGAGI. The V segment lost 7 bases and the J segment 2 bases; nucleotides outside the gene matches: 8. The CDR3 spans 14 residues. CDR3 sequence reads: CASNLPGQTYEQYF. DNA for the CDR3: TGTGCCAGCAACCTCCCGGGACAGACCTACGAGCAGTACTTC.

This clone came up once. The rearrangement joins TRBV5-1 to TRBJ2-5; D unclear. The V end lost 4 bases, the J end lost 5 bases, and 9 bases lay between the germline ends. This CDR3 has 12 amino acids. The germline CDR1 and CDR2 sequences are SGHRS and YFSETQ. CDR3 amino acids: CASSGGTETQYF. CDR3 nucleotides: TGCGCCAGCAGCGGCGGAACTGAGACCCAGTACTTC. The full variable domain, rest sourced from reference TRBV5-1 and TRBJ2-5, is KAGVTQTPRYLIKTRGQQVTLSCSPISGHRSVSWYQQTPGQGLQFLFEYFSETQRNKGNFPGRFSGRQFSNSRSEMNVSTLELGDSALYLCASSGGTETQYFGPGTRLLVL.

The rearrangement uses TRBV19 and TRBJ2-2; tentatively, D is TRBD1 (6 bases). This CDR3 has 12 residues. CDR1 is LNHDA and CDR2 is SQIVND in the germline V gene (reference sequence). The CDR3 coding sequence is TGTGCGACAGGAACGAACACCGGGGAGCTGTTTTTT. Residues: CATGTNTGELFF.

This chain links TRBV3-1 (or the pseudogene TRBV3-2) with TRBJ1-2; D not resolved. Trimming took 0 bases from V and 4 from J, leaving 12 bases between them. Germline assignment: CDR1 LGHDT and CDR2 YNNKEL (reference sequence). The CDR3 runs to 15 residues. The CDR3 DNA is TGTGCCAGCAGCCAAGACGCCGGGAGTCCCTATGGCTACACCTTC. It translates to CASSQDAGSPYGYTF.

In DNA, the CDR3 is TGTGCCTCCGGGAAGATTCCTAACGGAGGGGCGGGAGGCTACACCTTC. Its protein is CASGKIPNGGAGGYTF. The gene calls are TRBV30 and TRBJ1-2; TRBD1 might be the D (5 bases). The V end lost 7 bases, the J end lost 8 bases, and 29 bases lay between the germline ends. CDR1 and CDR2 (germline): GTSNPN, SVGIG (reference sequence). The CDR3 length is 16 residues.

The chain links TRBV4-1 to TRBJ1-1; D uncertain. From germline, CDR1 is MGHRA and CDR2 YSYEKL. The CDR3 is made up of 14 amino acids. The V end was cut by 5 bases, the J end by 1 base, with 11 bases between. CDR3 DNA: TGCGCCAGCAGCACCAATCGGGGGAACACTGAAGCTTTCTTT. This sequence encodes CASSTNRGNTEAFF.

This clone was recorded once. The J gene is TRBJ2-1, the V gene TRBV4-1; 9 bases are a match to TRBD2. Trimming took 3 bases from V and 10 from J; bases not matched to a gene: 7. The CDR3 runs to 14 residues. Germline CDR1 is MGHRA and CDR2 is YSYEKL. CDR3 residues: CASSQLGLADEQFF. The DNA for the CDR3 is TGCGCCAGCAGCCAGTTGGGACTAGCCGACGAGCAGTTCTTC.

This chain's CDR3 is CAWSAGVLLEEETQYF. CDR3 DNA: TGTGCCTGGAGTGCAGGAGTCCTACTAGAAGAAGAGACCCAGTACTTC. This chain joins TRBV30 and TRBJ2-5, with TRBD2 as a possible D gene (5 bases). CDR1 is GTSNPN, CDR2 SVGIG, per germline (reference sequence). Trimming left V 1 base short and J 3 bases short, with 18 bases between. The CDR3 length is 16 residues. The variable domain in full, completed from reference TRBV30 and TRBJ2-5, reads SQTIHQWPATLVQPVGSPLSLECTVEGTSNPNLYWYRQAAGRGLQLLFYSVGIGQISSEVPQNLSASRPQDRQFILSSKKLLLSDSGFYLCAWSAGVLLEEETQYFGPGTRLLVL.

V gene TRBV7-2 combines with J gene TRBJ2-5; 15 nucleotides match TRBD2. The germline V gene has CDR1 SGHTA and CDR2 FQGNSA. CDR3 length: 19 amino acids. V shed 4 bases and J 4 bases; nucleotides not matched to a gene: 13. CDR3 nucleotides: TGTGCCAGCAGCTCGTACGGACTAGCGGGGGGGCCGTCCGGAGAGACCCAGTACTTC. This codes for CASSSYGLAGGPSGETQYF.

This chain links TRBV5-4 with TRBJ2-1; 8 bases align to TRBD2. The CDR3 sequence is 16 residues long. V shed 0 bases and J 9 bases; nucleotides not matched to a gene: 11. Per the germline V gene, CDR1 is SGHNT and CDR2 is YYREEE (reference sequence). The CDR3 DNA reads TGTGCCAGCAGCTTGGGAGGACTAGCAGGGGCCGGTGAGCAGTTCTTC. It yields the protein CASSLGGLAGAGEQFF.

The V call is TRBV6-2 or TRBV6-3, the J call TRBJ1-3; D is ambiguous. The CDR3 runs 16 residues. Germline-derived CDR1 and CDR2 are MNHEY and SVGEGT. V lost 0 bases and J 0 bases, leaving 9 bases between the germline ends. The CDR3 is CASSYSGSASGNTIYF. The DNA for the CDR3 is TGTGCCAGCAGTTACTCAGGCAGCGCCTCTGGAAACACCATATATTTT.

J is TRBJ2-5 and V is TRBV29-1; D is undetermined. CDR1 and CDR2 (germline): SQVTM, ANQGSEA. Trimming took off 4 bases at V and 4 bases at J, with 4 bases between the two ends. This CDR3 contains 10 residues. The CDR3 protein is CSVVSETQYF. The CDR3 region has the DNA TGCAGCGTTGTATCAGAGACCCAGTACTTC.

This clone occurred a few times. CDR3 DNA sequence: TGTGCCAGCAGCCCTGGTATAGGGGCATCCTACGAGCAGTACTTC. It yields the protein CASSPGIGASYEQYF. V usage is TRBV11-1 and J usage is TRBJ2-7; D perhaps matches TRBD1 (5 bases). V shed 5 bases and J shed 1 base, with 15 bases lying between them. There are 15 residues in the CDR3. Germline assignment: CDR1 SGHAT and CDR2 FQDESV (reference sequence).

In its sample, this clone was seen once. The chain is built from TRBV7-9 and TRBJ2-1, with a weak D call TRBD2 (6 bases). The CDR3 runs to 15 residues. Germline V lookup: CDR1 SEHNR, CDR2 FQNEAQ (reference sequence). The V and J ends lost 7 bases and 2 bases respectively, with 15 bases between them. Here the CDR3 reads CASNPWEEAYNEQFF. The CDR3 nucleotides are TGTGCCAGCAACCCATGGGAGGAAGCCTACAATGAGCAGTTCTTC. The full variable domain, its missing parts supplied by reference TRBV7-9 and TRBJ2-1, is DTGVSQNPRHKITKRGQNVTFRCDPISEHNRLYWYRQTLGQGPEFLTYFQNEAQLEKSRLLSDRFSAERPKGSFSTLEIQRTEQGDSAMYLCASNPWEEAYNEQFFGPGTRLTVL.

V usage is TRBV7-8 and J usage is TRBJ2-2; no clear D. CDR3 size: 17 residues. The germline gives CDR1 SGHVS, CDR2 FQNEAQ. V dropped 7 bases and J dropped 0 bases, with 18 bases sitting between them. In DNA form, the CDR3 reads TGTGCCAGCACCCTCCCCCTACGGTTCGCGAACACCGGGGAGCTGTTTTTT. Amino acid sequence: CASTLPLRFANTGELFF.

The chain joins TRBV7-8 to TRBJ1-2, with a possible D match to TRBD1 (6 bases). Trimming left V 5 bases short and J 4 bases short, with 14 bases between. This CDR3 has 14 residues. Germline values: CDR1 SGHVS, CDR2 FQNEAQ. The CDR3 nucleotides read TGTGCCAGCAGCCGCGGACAGACTTTCTATGGCTACACCTTC. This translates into CASSRGQTFYGYTF.

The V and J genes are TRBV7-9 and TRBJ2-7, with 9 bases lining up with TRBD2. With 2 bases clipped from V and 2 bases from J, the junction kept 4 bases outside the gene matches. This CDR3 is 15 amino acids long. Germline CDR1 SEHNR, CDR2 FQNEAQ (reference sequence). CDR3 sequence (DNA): TGTGCCAGCAGCTTACTCGGCGGGGGGGCCTACGAGCAGTACTTC. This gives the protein CASSLLGGGAYEQYF.

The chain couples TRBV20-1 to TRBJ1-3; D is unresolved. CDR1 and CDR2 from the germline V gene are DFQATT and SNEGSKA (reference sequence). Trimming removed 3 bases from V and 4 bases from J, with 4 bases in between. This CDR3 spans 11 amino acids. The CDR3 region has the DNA TGCAGTGCTAGGAGCGGAAACACCATATATTTT. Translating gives CSARSGNTIYF.

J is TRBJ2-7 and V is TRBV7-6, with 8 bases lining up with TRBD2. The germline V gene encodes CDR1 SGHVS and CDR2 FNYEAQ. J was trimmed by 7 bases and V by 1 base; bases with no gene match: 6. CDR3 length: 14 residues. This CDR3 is CASSLGGTRSEQYF. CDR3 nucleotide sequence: TGTGCCAGCAGCTTAGGGGGGACTAGGAGTGAGCAGTACTTC.

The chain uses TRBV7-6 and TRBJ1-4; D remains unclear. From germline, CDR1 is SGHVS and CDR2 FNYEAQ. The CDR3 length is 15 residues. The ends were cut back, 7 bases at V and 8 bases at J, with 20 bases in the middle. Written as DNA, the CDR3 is TGTGCCAGCACCCTTACAGTTCTCCGGGAGGAAAAACTGTTTTTT. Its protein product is CASTLTVLREEKLFF.

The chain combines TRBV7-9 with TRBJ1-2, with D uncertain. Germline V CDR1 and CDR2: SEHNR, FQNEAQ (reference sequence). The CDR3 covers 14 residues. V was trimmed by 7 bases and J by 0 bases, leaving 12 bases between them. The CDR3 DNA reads TGTGCCAGCACTCAGCGGGAACCTAACTATGGCTACACCTTC. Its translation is CASTQREPNYGYTF.

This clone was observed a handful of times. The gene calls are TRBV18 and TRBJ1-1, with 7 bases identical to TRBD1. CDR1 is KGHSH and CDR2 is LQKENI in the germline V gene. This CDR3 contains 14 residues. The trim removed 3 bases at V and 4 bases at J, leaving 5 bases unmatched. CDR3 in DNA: TGTGCCAGCTCACCGCGGCAGGGGGTCACTGAAGCTTTCTTT. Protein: CASSPRQGVTEAFF. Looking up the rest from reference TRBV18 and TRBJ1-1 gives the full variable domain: NAGVMQNPRHLVRRRGQEARLRCSPMKGHSHVYWYRQLPEEGLKFMVYLQKENIIDESGMPKERFSAEFPKEGPSILRIQQVVRGDSAAYFCASSPRQGVTEAFFGQGTRLTVV.

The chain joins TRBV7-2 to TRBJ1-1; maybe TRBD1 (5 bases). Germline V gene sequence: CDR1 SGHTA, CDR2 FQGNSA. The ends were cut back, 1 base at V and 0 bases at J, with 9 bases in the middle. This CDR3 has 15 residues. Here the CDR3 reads CASSLGQTLNTEAFF. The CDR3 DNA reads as TGTGCCAGCAGCTTAGGACAGACATTGAACACTGAAGCTTTCTTT. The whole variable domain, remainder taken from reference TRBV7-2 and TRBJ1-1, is GAGVSQSPSNKVTEKGKDVELRCDPISGHTALYWYRQSLGQGLEFLIYFQGNSAPDKSGLPSDRFSAERTGGSVSTLTIQRTQQEDSAVYLCASSLGQTLNTEAFFGQGTRLTVV.

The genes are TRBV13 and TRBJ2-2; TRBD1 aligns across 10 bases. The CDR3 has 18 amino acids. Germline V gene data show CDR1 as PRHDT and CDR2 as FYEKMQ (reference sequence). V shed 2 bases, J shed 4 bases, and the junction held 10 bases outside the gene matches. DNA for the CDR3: TGTGCCAGCAGCTTATTGAGACAGGGGGCTTCGGGCACCGGGGAGCTGTTTTTT. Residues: CASSLLRQGASGTGELFF. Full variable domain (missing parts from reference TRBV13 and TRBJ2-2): AAGVIQSPRHLIKEKRETATLKCYPIPRHDTVYWYQQGPGQDPQFLISFYEKMQSDKGSIPDRFSAQQFSDYHSELNMSSLELGDSALYFCASSLLRQGASGTGELFFGEGSRLTVL.

The CDR3 bases are TGTGCCAGCAGCTTAGCGCTAAATTCACCCCTCCACTTT. Encoded protein: CASSLALNSPLHF. The chain has TRBV7-9 and TRBJ1-6; D uncertain. The CDR3 length is 13 residues. Germline CDR1 reads SEHNR; CDR2 reads FQNEAQ (reference sequence). Trimming cost V 0 bases and J 7 bases, with 4 bases left between them.

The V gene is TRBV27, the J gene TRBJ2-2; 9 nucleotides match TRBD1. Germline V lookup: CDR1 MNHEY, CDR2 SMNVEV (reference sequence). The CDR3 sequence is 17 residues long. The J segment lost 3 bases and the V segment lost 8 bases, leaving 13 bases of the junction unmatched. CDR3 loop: CASCPLGQGPDTGELFF. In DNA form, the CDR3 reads TGTGCCAGCTGCCCCCTAGGACAGGGGCCTGACACCGGGGAGCTGTTTTTT.

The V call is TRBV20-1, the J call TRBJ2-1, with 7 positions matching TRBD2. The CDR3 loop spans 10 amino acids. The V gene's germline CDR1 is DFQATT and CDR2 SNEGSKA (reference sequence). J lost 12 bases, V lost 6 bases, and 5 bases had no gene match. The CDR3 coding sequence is TGCAGTGCGACGCGGGGGAGGCAGTTCTTC. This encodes CSATRGRQFF.

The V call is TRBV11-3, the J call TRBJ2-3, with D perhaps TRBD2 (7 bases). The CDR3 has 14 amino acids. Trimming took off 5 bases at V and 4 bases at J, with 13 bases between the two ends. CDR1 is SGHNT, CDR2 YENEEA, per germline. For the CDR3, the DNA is TGTGCCAGCAGCATGGGGGGGCCGTCAGATACGCAGTATTTT. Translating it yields CASSMGGPSDTQYF.

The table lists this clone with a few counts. The CDR3 DNA reads TGTGCCAGCTCAGACAGGGGGGAGACCCAGTACTTC. It translates to CASSDRGETQYF. V gene TRBV18 combines with J gene TRBJ2-5, with TRBD1 matching over 9 bases. V lost 5 bases to trimming and J lost 5 bases; unmatched junction nucleotides: 0. The CDR3 is 12 residues long. Per germline, CDR1 KGHSH and CDR2 LQKENI. The full variable domain, completed using reference TRBV18 and TRBJ2-5, is NAGVMQNPRHLVRRRGQEARLRCSPMKGHSHVYWYRQLPEEGLKFMVYLQKENIIDESGMPKERFSAEFPKEGPSILRIQQVVRGDSAAYFCASSDRGETQYFGPGTRLLVL.

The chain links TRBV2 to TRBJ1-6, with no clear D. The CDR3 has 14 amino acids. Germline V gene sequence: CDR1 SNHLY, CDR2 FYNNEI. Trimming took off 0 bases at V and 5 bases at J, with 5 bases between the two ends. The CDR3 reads CASSEAADNSPLHF. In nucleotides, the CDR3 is TGTGCCAGCAGTGAAGCGGCTGATAATTCACCCCTCCACTTT.

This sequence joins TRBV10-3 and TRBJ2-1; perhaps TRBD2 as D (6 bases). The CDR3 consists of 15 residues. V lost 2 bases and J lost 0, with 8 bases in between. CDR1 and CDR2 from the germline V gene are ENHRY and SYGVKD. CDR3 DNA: TGTGCCATCAGTGAGGGGGGGAGCTCCTACAATGAGCAGTTCTTC. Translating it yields CAISEGGSSYNEQFF.

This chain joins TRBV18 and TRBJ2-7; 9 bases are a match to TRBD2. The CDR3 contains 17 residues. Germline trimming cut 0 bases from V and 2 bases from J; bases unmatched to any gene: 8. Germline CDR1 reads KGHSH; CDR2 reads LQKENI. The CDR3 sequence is CASSPPVFASGTYEQYF. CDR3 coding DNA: TGTGCCAGCTCACCACCGGTCTTTGCTAGCGGGACCTACGAGCAGTACTTC.